These T cell receptor beta chains were read from a single sample in a study of blood T cell repertoires in COVID-19. This table comes from immunoSEQ multiplex PCR, and its TCRdb copy is limited to in-frame clones, with some not included. The sample lists approximately 190,000 clones; roughly 87% were seen once. Sample: peripheral blood. These receptors came from a woman in her 40s with acute or convalescent COVID-19. The CDR3 runs from the conserved cysteine through the conserved F or W. D genes are given only for firm matches. Some rows have no size entry. The others give once, few or many, or a class for an expanded clone.

j_gene,v_gene,abundance,d_gene,CDR3aa,CDR3nt
TRBJ1-6,TRBV5-6,.,.,CASSLLQGYNSPLHF,TGTGCCAGCAGCTTGTTACAGGGCTATAATTCACCCCTCCACTTT
TRBJ2-5,TRBV28,.,.,CASSLSGEPEETQYF,TGTGCCAGCAGTTTATCGGGGGAGCCCGAAGAGACCCAGTACTTC
TRBJ2-7,TRBV7-9,.,.,CASSLTSTPTGLYEQYF,TGTGCCAGCAGCTTAACCTCTACCCCCACTGGGCTCTACGAGCAGTACTTC
TRBJ2-7,TRBV9,once,TRBD1,CASSPRPGQGLYEQYF,TGTGCCAGCAGCCCTCGACCGGGACAGGGTCTCTACGAGCAGTACTTC
TRBJ1-1,TRBV5-1,.,.,CASSPDRGTEAFF,TGCGCCAGCAGCCCCGACCGGGGCACTGAAGCTTTCTTT
TRBJ1-1,TRBV27,.,TRBD1,CASRLQGAITEAFF,TGTGCCAGCAGATTACAGGGGGCGATTACTGAAGCTTTCTTT
TRBJ1-6,TRBV6-5,.,.,CASSSGVGYNSPLHF,TGTGCCAGCAGTTCAGGGGTGGGCTATAATTCACCCCTCCACTTT
TRBJ1-5,TRBV30,.,.,CAWSVSGGLYSNQPQHF,TGTGCCTGGAGTGTATCAGGCGGACTTTATAGCAATCAGCCCCAGCATTTT
TRBJ1-6,TRBV19,.,.,CASSLIGSPLHF,TGTGCCAGTAGTCTGATCGGTTCACCCCTCCACTTT
TRBJ1-1,TRBV3-1/TRBV3-2,.,TRBD1,CASSPYFDRGATEAFF,TGTGCCAGCAGCCCATACTTTGACAGGGGGGCTACTGAAGCTTTCTTT
TRBJ2-2,TRBV18,.,.,CASSPRTGTGPSNTGELFF,TGTGCCAGCTCACCACGAACAGGGACCGGCCCATCGAACACCGGGGAGCTGTTTTTT
TRBJ2-4,TRBV27,.,.,CASSNLRDIQYF,TGTGCCAGCAGTAATCTTCGAGACATTCAGTACTTC
TRBJ2-1,TRBV5-1,.,TRBD2,CASSTPSGSSYNEQFF,TGCGCCAGCAGCACTCCTAGCGGGAGCTCATACAATGAGCAGTTCTTC
TRBJ1-6,TRBV6-5,.,.,CASSPYPGGGFTLHF,TGTGCCAGCAGTCCGTATCCGGGAGGGGGATTCACCCTCCACTTT
TRBJ1-2,TRBV12-3/TRBV12-4,.,TRBD1,CASRFQGGGYTF,TGTGCCAGCAGATTTCAGGGGGGTGGCTACACCTTC